This T cell receptor (beta chain) originates from a study of T cell responses to AZD1222 COVID-19 vaccine. This clone was recorded a few times. TCRdb's table, derived via immunoSEQ multiplex PCR, lists solely in-frame clones and lacks some. The sample lists over 150,000 clones; about 90% were seen once. CDR3 length equals 15 residues. CDR1 and CDR2 from the germline V gene are LGHDT and YNNKEL (reference sequence). The V end was cut by 4 bases, the J end by 8 bases, with 15 bases between. The receptor was isolated from an adult in good health. The chain couples TRBV3-1 (or the pseudogene TRBV3-2) to TRBJ1-6; TRBD1 is a possible D gene (5 bases). The sequences come from peripheral blood, collected on day 0 of AZD1222 vaccination. This CDR3 reads CASSLGTAVYSPLHF. In nucleotides, the CDR3 is TGTGCCAGCAGCCTAGGGACTGCCGTATATTCACCCCTCCACTTT.